A single sample is the source of the 26 T cell receptor beta chains below, sequenced in a study of blood T cell repertoires in COVID-19. Data came from immunoSEQ multiplex PCR; TCRdb stores just in-frame clones and leaves some out. The sample carries more than 150,000 clones, roughly nine tenths recorded once. The specimen was peripheral blood. The receptor set was obtained from a woman between 40 and 50 years old with acute or convalescent COVID-19.

This clone was found once. The chain uses TRBV20-1 and TRBJ1-4, with 8 bases fitting TRBD1. Germline CDR1 is DFQATT and CDR2 is SNEGSKA (reference sequence). The trim removed 3 bases at V and 3 bases at J, leaving 12 bases unmatched. CDR3 length: 17 amino acids. The CDR3 region is CSASRSRGPRSNEKLFF. The CDR3 coding sequence is TGCAGTGCTAGTAGATCCAGGGGGCCGAGATCTAATGAAAAACTGTTTTTT.

This rearrangement joins TRBV24-1 to TRBJ2-3, with a weak D call TRBD2 (5 bases). Per the germline V gene, CDR1 is KGHDR and CDR2 is SFDVKD. V was trimmed by 1 base and J by 3 bases, leaving 7 bases between them. The CDR3 runs 14 residues. The CDR3 DNA reads as TGTGCCACCAGTGATTTAGGAGGAACAGATACGCAGTATTTT. Residues: CATSDLGGTDTQYF.

The chain recombines TRBV2 with TRBJ2-5, with a possible D match to TRBD2 (6 bases). V dropped 8 bases and J dropped 5 bases, with 12 bases sitting between them. Looked up from germline, CDR1 is SNHLY and CDR2 is FYNNEI. CDR3 length: 12 residues. The CDR3 DNA follows: TGTGCCAGCCAAGCGGCGGGGGAGACCCAGTACTTC. This gives the protein CASQAAGETQYF.

The CDR3: CASRRQGDKQYF. CDR3 nucleotide sequence: TGTGCCAGTAGGCGACAGGGGGACAAGCAGTACTTC. This chain links TRBV19 with TRBJ2-4, with TRBD1 identical over 9 bases. This CDR3 is built from 12 residues. After removal of 6 bases from V and 13 bases from J, the junction contained 7 bases not matched to a gene. Germline V gene data show CDR1 as LNHDA and CDR2 as SQIVND (reference sequence).

The J gene is TRBJ2-3, the V gene TRBV19; 10 bases fit TRBD2. Germline V gives CDR1 LNHDA, CDR2 SQIVND (reference sequence). This CDR3 has 14 residues. V dropped 5 bases and J dropped 8; count of bases not matched to a gene: 7. CDR3 sequence: CASSVSGGLTTQYF. In nucleotides, the CDR3 is TGTGCCAGTAGTGTTAGCGGGGGGCTTACTACGCAGTATTTT.

The V gene is TRBV29-1, the J gene TRBJ2-1, with 9 bases aligning to TRBD1. This CDR3 contains 15 residues. Per the germline V gene, CDR1 is SQVTM and CDR2 is ANQGSEA. Trimming took 7 bases from V and 3 from J; bases not matched to a gene: 10. The CDR3 protein is CSASSPGQGYNEQFF. The DNA of the CDR3 is TGCAGCGCGTCCTCACCGGGACAGGGCTACAATGAGCAGTTCTTC.

The chain employs TRBV28 and TRBJ1-2, with 10 bases that match TRBD1. Germline assignment: CDR1 MDHEN and CDR2 SYDVKM. V was pared by 4 bases and J by 0 bases, with 8 bases of the junction left unmatched. The CDR3 is 17 amino acids. The CDR3 nucleotides read TGTGCCAGCAGTTCAACGGGACAGGGGCCAGCTAACTATGGCTACACCTTC. As protein: CASSSTGQGPANYGYTF.

V usage is TRBV19 and J usage is TRBJ2-7, with D tentatively TRBD1 (5 bases). The germline gives CDR1 LNHDA, CDR2 SQIVND (reference sequence). V lost 3 bases and J 2 bases, leaving 11 bases between the germline ends. This CDR3 region has 14 residues. The CDR3 spells CASSMADTTYEQYF. CDR3 bases: TGTGCCAGTAGTATGGCGGACACTACCTACGAGCAGTACTTC.

The chain joins TRBV11-3 to TRBJ1-2, with 7 bases lining up with TRBD1. Germline CDR1 is SGHNT and CDR2 is YENEEA. CDR3 size: 16 residues. The trim removed 9 bases at V and 4 bases at J, leaving 17 bases unmatched. The CDR3 nucleotides are TGTGCCAGTGGATGGGCAGGGGGTAGTTCCGGCTATGGCTACACCTTC. Translating gives CASGWAGGSSGYGYTF.

The CDR3 DNA reads TGCGCCAGCAGTGTGACAGGGGGTACTGAAGCTTTCTTT. Amino acid sequence: CASSVTGGTEAFF. The chain is built from TRBV10-1 and TRBJ1-1, with 9 bases aligning to TRBD1. Germline trimming cut 4 bases from V and 5 bases from J; bases unmatched to any gene: 2. The CDR3 spans 13 residues. Germline V lookup: CDR1 WNHNN, CDR2 SYGVQD (reference sequence).

V is TRBV9 and J is TRBJ1-2, with D maybe TRBD1 (5 bases). Trimming removed 0 bases from V and 0 bases from J, with 9 bases in between. CDR3 length equals 15 residues. In germline, CDR1 is SGDLS, CDR2 YYNGEE. CDR3 DNA sequence: TGTGCCAGCAGCGTAGAGTCGGGGGCTAACTATGGCTACACCTTC. Protein: CASSVESGANYGYTF.

This clone was detected once. This chain uses TRBV11-2 with TRBJ2-1; TRBD1 aligns across 7 bases. Losses at the gene ends were 2 bases for V and 0 bases for J; bases not matched to a gene: 4. The V gene's germline CDR1 is SGHAT and CDR2 FQNNGV. The CDR3 is 16 residues long. This CDR3 is CASSLRRGSSYNEQFF. For the CDR3, the DNA is TGTGCCAGCAGCTTACGCAGGGGGAGCTCCTACAATGAGCAGTTCTTC.

The V call is TRBV7-9, the J call TRBJ1-5, with TRBD1 matching over 8 bases. This CDR3 contains 14 residues. Trimming took 1 base from V and 8 from J; bases not matched to a gene: 4. Germline assignment: CDR1 SEHNR and CDR2 FQNEAQ (reference sequence). CDR3: CASSLGQGREPQHF. The CDR3, as DNA: TGTGCCAGCAGCTTAGGACAGGGGAGGGAGCCCCAGCATTTT.

This clone occurred once. One end of the junction fails to match germline, which may point to a read error. The rearrangement joins TRBV10-2 to TRBJ2-7; 10 bases are shared with TRBD2. Germline V gives CDR1 WSHSY, CDR2 SAAADI. The CDR3 consists of 16 residues. DNA for the CDR3: TGCGCCAGCAGTGATAGCGGGGGGACCCCTTACTACGAGCGGTACTTC. Residues: CASSDSGGTPYYERYF.

The V gene is TRBV4-1, the J gene TRBJ2-5, with 7 bases lining up with TRBD2. This CDR3 spans 16 amino acids. V lost 3 bases to trimming and J lost 5 bases; unmatched junction nucleotides: 12. Germline values: CDR1 MGHRA, CDR2 YSYEKL. CDR3: CASSHSSGLDGETQYF. The CDR3 region has the DNA TGCGCCAGCAGCCATTCTAGCGGCCTAGACGGGGAGACCCAGTACTTC.

The rearrangement links TRBV6-2 or TRBV6-3 to TRBJ1-1; 7 bases line up with TRBD1. This CDR3 spans 14 amino acids. Germline V CDR1 and CDR2: MNHEY, SVGEGT. The V segment lost 5 bases and the J segment 7 bases; nucleotides outside the gene matches: 10. CDR3 residues: CASSRRDSNVEAFF. As DNA, the CDR3 is TGTGCCAGCAGTCGACGGGACAGTAACGTTGAAGCTTTCTTT.

J is TRBJ2-1 and V is TRBV24-1, with 9 positions matching TRBD2. CDR3 length: 14 amino acids. V was clipped by 4 bases and J by 7 bases; unmatched bases: 4. Germline CDR1 KGHDR, CDR2 SFDVKD. The CDR3 region has the DNA TGTGCCACCAGTGAAATTAGCGGGGGAAATGAGCAGTTCTTC. Translated, it gives CATSEISGGNEQFF.

This rearrangement joins TRBV7-6 to TRBJ2-1, with TRBD1 identical over 9 bases. This CDR3 has 15 residues. V dropped 5 bases and J dropped 6; count of bases not matched to a gene: 8. CDR1 and CDR2 from the germline V gene are SGHVS and FNYEAQ. This CDR3 is CASSPTTGGFNEQFF. CDR3 sequence (DNA): TGTGCCAGCAGCCCGACGACAGGGGGATTCAATGAGCAGTTCTTC. The full variable domain, rest sourced from reference TRBV7-6 and TRBJ2-1, is GAGVSQSPRYKVTKRGQDVALRCDPISGHVSLYWYRQALGQGPEFLTYFNYEAQQDKSGLPNDRFSAERPEGSISTLTIQRTEQRDSAMYRCASSPTTGGFNEQFFGPGTRLTVL.

The rearrangement links TRBV19 to TRBJ2-3, with D maybe TRBD1 (6 bases). Germline V gives CDR1 LNHDA, CDR2 SQIVND (reference sequence). The CDR3 has 14 residues. Between the trimmed V and J ends, which lost 6 bases and 4 bases, there was a span of 14 bases. CDR3 in amino acids: CASSITGMSDTQYF. The DNA for the CDR3 is TGTGCCAGTAGCATTACAGGGATGTCAGATACGCAGTATTTT.

This sequence joins TRBV2 and TRBJ1-1; D might be TRBD1 (5 bases). V lost 7 bases and J 2 bases, leaving 17 bases between the germline ends. In germline, CDR1 is SNHLY, CDR2 FYNNEI. The CDR3 totals 15 residues. CDR3 in amino acids: CASIREVTQNTEAFF. CDR3 DNA sequence: TGTGCCAGCATCAGGGAGGTAACCCAAAACACTGAAGCTTTCTTT.

The chain links TRBV7-3 to TRBJ2-1, with 11 bases fitting TRBD2. Per the germline V gene, CDR1 is SGHTA and CDR2 is FQGTGA. The length of the CDR3 is 16 residues. The trim removed 6 bases at V and 6 bases at J, leaving 10 bases unmatched. CDR3 DNA sequence: TGTGCCAGCAGTCCCCTAGCGGGAGGTCCCGGCAATGAGCAGTTCTTC. Residues: CASSPLAGGPGNEQFF.

V gene TRBV4-1 combines with J gene TRBJ2-7; D gene uncertain. From germline, CDR1 is MGHRA and CDR2 YSYEKL. The CDR3 loop spans 13 amino acids. Trimming cost V 1 base and J 6 bases, with 10 bases left between them. CDR3 protein: CASSQVVVAEQYF. For the CDR3, the DNA is TGCGCCAGCAGCCAAGTAGTAGTCGCCGAGCAGTACTTC.

The chain combines TRBV3-1 (or the pseudogene TRBV3-2) with TRBJ1-1, with D possibly TRBD1 on 6 matching bases. CDR3 length equals 14 residues. The V end lost 2 bases, the J end lost 4 bases, and 11 bases lay between the germline ends. Germline-derived CDR1 and CDR2 are LGHDT and YNNKEL (reference sequence). CDR3 region: CASSQFQGSTEAFF. As DNA, the CDR3 is TGTGCCAGCAGCCAATTTCAGGGGAGCACTGAAGCTTTCTTT.

This clone appeared a single time. The chain combines TRBV9 with TRBJ2-3, with D perhaps TRBD2 (5 bases). The CDR3 extends over 15 amino acids. CDR1 is SGDLS and CDR2 is YYNGEE in the germline V gene. The V and J ends lost 2 bases and 3 bases respectively, with 13 bases between them. CDR3 loop: CASSVELAATDTQYF. CDR3 sequence (DNA): TGTGCCAGCAGCGTTGAGCTAGCAGCAACAGATACGCAGTATTTT.

V and J are TRBV30 and TRBJ1-3, with 7 bases lining up with TRBD1. CDR1 and CDR2 from the germline V gene are GTSNPN and SVGIG (reference sequence). Trimming took 2 bases from V and 4 from J; bases not matched to a gene: 5. This CDR3 has 14 residues. The CDR3 loop reads CAWSLGQKGNTIYF. In DNA form, the CDR3 reads TGTGCCTGGAGTCTGGGACAGAAAGGAAACACCATATATTTT. The full variable domain, with the rest looked up from reference TRBV30 and TRBJ1-3, is SQTIHQWPATLVQPVGSPLSLECTVEGTSNPNLYWYRQAAGRGLQLLFYSVGIGQISSEVPQNLSASRPQDRQFILSSKKLLLSDSGFYLCAWSLGQKGNTIYFGEGSWLTVV.

The chain couples TRBV3-1 (or the pseudogene TRBV3-2) to TRBJ2-5, with D hard to call. Per germline, CDR1 LGHDT and CDR2 YNNKEL (reference sequence). This CDR3 comprises 14 residues. Trimming removed 1 base at V and 6 bases at J, with 12 bases between. DNA of the CDR3: TGTGCCAGCAGCCAAGGACACGGAATGAAGACCCAGTACTTC. Protein sequence: CASSQGHGMKTQYF.